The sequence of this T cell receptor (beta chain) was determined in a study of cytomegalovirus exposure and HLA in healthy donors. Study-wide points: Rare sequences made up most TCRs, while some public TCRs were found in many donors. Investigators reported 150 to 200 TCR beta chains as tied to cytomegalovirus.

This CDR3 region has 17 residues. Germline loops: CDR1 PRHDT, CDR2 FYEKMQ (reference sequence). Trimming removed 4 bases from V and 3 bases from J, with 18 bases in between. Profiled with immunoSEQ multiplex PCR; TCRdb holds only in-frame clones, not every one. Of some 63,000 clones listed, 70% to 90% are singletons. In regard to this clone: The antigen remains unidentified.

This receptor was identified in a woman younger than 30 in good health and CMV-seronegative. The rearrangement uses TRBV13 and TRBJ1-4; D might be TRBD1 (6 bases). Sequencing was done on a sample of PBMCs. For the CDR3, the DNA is TGTGCCAGCAGCTGGGGACCCCTCAGGGGCGCTAATGAAAAACTGTTTTTT. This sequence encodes CASSWGPLRGANEKLFF. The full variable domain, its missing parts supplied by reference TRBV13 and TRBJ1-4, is AAGVIQSPRHLIKEKRETATLKCYPIPRHDTVYWYQQGPGQDPQFLISFYEKMQSDKGSIPDRFSAQQFSDYHSELNMSSLELGDSALYFCASSWGPLRGANEKLFFGSGTQLSVL.